The text below deals with one T cell receptor beta chain. The entry originates in a study of blood T cell repertoires in COVID-19. Sequencing was performed with immunoSEQ multiplex PCR; in TCRdb, only in-frame clones are kept and a portion is missing. The sample contains 100,000 to 150,000 clones, 80% to 90% of which appear only once. Trimming stripped 0 bases from V and 4 bases from J, with 7 bases between. The germline gives CDR1 SGHNT, CDR2 YENEEA. This CDR3 spans 13 amino acids. Sample: peripheral blood. This chain joins TRBV11-3 and TRBJ2-7; TRBD1 might be the D (5 bases). The sequence derives from a man in his fifties or sixties with COVID-19, enrolled during active disease. The DNA for the CDR3 is TGTGCCAGCAGCTTAGATGGACAATACGAGCAGTACTTC. It codes for CASSLDGQYEQYF. Based on the CDR3 plus reference TRBV11-3 and TRBJ2-7, the full variable domain is EAGVVQSPRYKIIEKKQPVAFWCNPISGHNTLYWYLQNLGQGPELLIRYENEEAVDDSQLPKDRFSAERLKGVDSTLKIQPAELGDSAVYLCASSLDGQYEQYFGPGTRLTVT.